This TCR beta chain was retrieved from a study of blood T cell repertoires in COVID-19. As handled by the study authors: Reference gene primer amplification gave nucleated cell count estimates. Some clones are missing from TCRdb's copy, which holds only in-frame ones; the method was immunoSEQ multiplex PCR. That table gives V, J and clone size, and the DNA gave D and trimming. Among 390,000 or so clones listed, about four fifths were seen once. V shed 5 bases, J shed 5 bases, and the junction held 21 bases outside the gene matches. The CDR3 totals 18 residues. Germline CDR1 LNHDA, CDR2 SQIVND (reference sequence). This clone appeared a single time.

Sample: PBMCs or T cells enriched from blood (not recorded which). The clonotype comes from a woman in her forties or fifties who had recovered from COVID-19. The chain carries TRBV19 and TRBJ2-7; 7 bases match TRBD2. This chain's CDR3 is CASSSPAGRSPEGHEQYF. The CDR3 region has the DNA TGTGCCAGTAGTTCCCCAGCGGGACGATCCCCGGAAGGCCACGAGCAGTACTTC.